This T cell receptor beta chain derives from a study of read filtering for tumor transcriptome and immune sequencing. For the study at large: The cohort had around 18 men and some 13 women aged roughly 47 to 80, mean about 68 years. After DNase treatment, RNA was made into whole-transcriptome libraries. General study results and limits: Correlation between methods rose after single-read clonotypes were removed.

From 300 to 450 ng of RNA, a library with molecular barcoded alpha/delta and beta/gamma adaptors was made. TCRdb re-analysed the reads in MiXCR, keeping a single row per CDR3 protein. Among around 58,000 distinct CDR3 sequences, approximately 14% were seen once, and the ten largest hold around 43%. At the time of active disease, bone marrow was collected from every patient. This clonotype was counted many times. The antigen is undetermined. The sequence derives from a donor aged 40 or over with multiple myeloma. Sequences were obtained from a population of CD138-negative cells sorted from bone marrow.

This CDR3 is CASSPGITDTQYF. CDR3 DNA sequence: TGTGCCAGCAGCCCCGGGATCACAGATACGCAGTATTTT. The chain is built from TRBV7-2 and TRBJ2-3; D may be TRBD2 (5 bases). V lost 5 bases to trimming and J lost 2 bases, with 8 bases between them. The germline V gene encodes CDR1 SGHTA and CDR2 FQGNSA. The CDR3 spans 13 residues.